A single sample is the source of the 23 T cell receptor beta chains below, sequenced in a study of T cell responses to AZD1222 COVID-19 vaccine. The method was immunoSEQ multiplex PCR; TCRdb's version includes in-frame clones alone and lacks a portion of them. The table has about 130,000 clones, 70% to 90% seen once. The material was peripheral blood, obtained on day 0 of AZD1222 vaccination. Every receptor here comes from an adult in good health.

This sequence joins TRBV2 and TRBJ1-1, with 8 nucleotides matching TRBD1. V trimming: 4 bases; J trimming: 0 bases; junction bases outside the gene matches: 7. In germline, CDR1 is SNHLY, CDR2 FYNNEI. There are 16 residues in the CDR3. The CDR3 sequence: CASSGDRGIMNTEAFF. In DNA, the CDR3 is TGTGCCAGCAGTGGCGACAGGGGCATCATGAACACTGAAGCTTTCTTT.

The genes are TRBV24-1 and TRBJ2-1; TRBD1 matches at 7 bases. The germline CDR1 and CDR2 sequences are KGHDR and SFDVKD. The CDR3 has 16 residues. V dropped 3 bases and J dropped 4; count of bases not matched to a gene: 8. The CDR3 is CATSDPQGPEYNEQFF. CDR3 DNA sequence: TGTGCCACCAGTGATCCACAGGGGCCAGAATACAATGAGCAGTTCTTC.

This clone has just one count. The gene calls are TRBV28 and TRBJ1-5, with D unclear. This CDR3 spans 15 amino acids. V lost 3 bases and J lost 0, with 9 bases in between. Germline V CDR1 and CDR2: MDHEN, SYDVKM. CDR3 sequence: CASSLSAYSNQPQHF. The CDR3, as DNA: TGTGCCAGCAGTTTGTCAGCTTATAGCAATCAGCCCCAGCATTTT.

The CDR3, as DNA: TGTGCCAGCAGCGTAGGGGACAGACCTCATCGACCCTTCTACGAGCAGTACTTC. This sequence encodes CASSVGDRPHRPFYEQYF. The V call is TRBV9, the J call TRBJ2-7; 7 nucleotides align to TRBD1. CDR1 is SGDLS, CDR2 YYNGEE, per germline. This CDR3 spans 18 amino acids. V lost 0 bases, J lost 3 bases, and 15 bases stayed unmatched.

The V gene is TRBV6-2 or TRBV6-3, the J gene TRBJ1-1, with D perhaps TRBD1 (5 bases). The CDR3 extends over 13 amino acids. V lost 5 bases and J lost 7, with 14 bases in between. Germline CDR1 is MNHEY and CDR2 is SVGEGT. The CDR3 DNA reads TGTGCCAGCAGTCACAACCGGGACTTTGAAGCTTTCTTT. It translates to CASSHNRDFEAFF.

This chain links TRBV6-5 with TRBJ1-4, with 8 positions matching TRBD1. The J segment lost 7 bases and the V segment lost 5 bases, leaving 3 bases of the junction unmatched. The CDR3 contains 13 residues. CDR1 and CDR2 (germline): MNHEY, SVGAGI. This chain's CDR3 is CASSRTGTEKLFF. CDR3 sequence (DNA): TGTGCCAGCAGTCGGACAGGGACTGAAAAACTGTTTTTT.

The chain combines TRBV30 with TRBJ2-7; D may match TRBD1 or TRBD2 (5 bases each). The CDR3 is made up of 12 amino acids. The V end was cut by 2 bases, the J end by 7 bases, with 12 bases between. CDR1 GTSNPN and CDR2 SVGIG come from the germline V gene (reference sequence). The CDR3 sequence is CAWSLGEGEQYF. The DNA of the CDR3 is TGTGCCTGGAGTCTGGGGGAAGGGGAGCAGTACTTC.

This rearrangement joins TRBV15 to TRBJ1-4, with a weak D call TRBD1 (6 bases). V dropped 0 bases and J dropped 14 bases, with 16 bases sitting between them. The CDR3 length is 14 residues. CDR1 is LNHNV and CDR2 is YYDKDF in the germline V gene (reference sequence). CDR3 nucleotide sequence: TGTGCCACCAGCAGAGATCTCGGGGGCGCAGAGCTGTTTTTT. Its translation is CATSRDLGGAELFF. The full variable domain, completed using reference TRBV15 and TRBJ1-4, is DAMVIQNPRYQVTQFGKPVTLSCSQTLNHNVMYWYQQKSSQAPKLLFHYYDKDFNNEADTPDNFQSRRPNTSFCFLDIRSPGLGDTAMYLCATSRDLGGAELFFGSGTQLSVL.

The V gene is TRBV28, the J gene TRBJ1-1; D gene ambiguous. Trimming stripped 7 bases from V and 7 bases from J, with 10 bases between. This CDR3 contains 11 residues. Germline V gene data show CDR1 as MDHEN and CDR2 as SYDVKM. The CDR3 protein is CASIRLGEAFF. The DNA of the CDR3 is TGTGCCAGCATAAGGCTTGGTGAAGCTTTCTTT.

This chain links TRBV18 with TRBJ2-7; maybe TRBD2 (5 bases). The CDR3 sequence is 15 residues long. Germline CDR1 and CDR2: KGHSH and LQKENI. V was pared by 4 bases and J by 6 bases, with 19 bases between. CDR3 sequence (DNA): TGTGCCAGCTCACACGGTCCGGGGATGGAGCGCGAGCAGTACTTC. As protein: CASSHGPGMEREQYF.

V is TRBV7-9 and J is TRBJ1-2; D not certain. The CDR3 covers 14 residues. With 3 bases removed from V and 8 bases from J, the gap between germline ends came to 16 bases. Germline values: CDR1 SEHNR, CDR2 FQNEAQ (reference sequence). The CDR3, as DNA: TGTGCCAGCAGCTTGGAGTCCCTAGTTCGGGGCTACACCTTC. Its protein is CASSLESLVRGYTF.

The chain combines TRBV6-2 or TRBV6-3 with TRBJ2-3; D is undetermined. Deletions cut 2 bases from V and 2 bases from J, with 8 bases between. CDR1 is MNHEY, CDR2 SVGEGT, per germline. The CDR3 runs to 14 residues. The CDR3 region is CASSYVPNTDTQYF. The CDR3 region has the DNA TGTGCCAGCAGTTACGTACCCAACACAGATACGCAGTATTTT.

A single count supports this clone. V is TRBV7-8 and J is TRBJ2-1, with a tentative D call TRBD1 (5 bases). The CDR3 is 16 amino acids. The V gene's germline CDR1 is SGHVS and CDR2 FQNEAQ. Trimming removed 0 bases from V and 2 bases from J, with 11 bases in between. The CDR3, as DNA: TGTGCCAGCAGCTTAGCATCAAGGGGCCCCTACAATGAGCAGTTCTTC. Its protein is CASSLASRGPYNEQFF.

V is TRBV5-5 and J is TRBJ1-2, with D tentatively TRBD1 (6 bases). The CDR3 consists of 15 residues. V was cut by 1 base and J by 6 bases, with 16 bases left in between. The germline gives CDR1 SGHKS, CDR2 YYEKEE (reference sequence). The CDR3 region has the DNA TGTGCCAGCAGCTTGTTGCAGACAGGACCAGATGGCTACACCTTC. It codes for CASSLLQTGPDGYTF.

The V gene is TRBV29-1, the J gene TRBJ2-7, with TRBD1 identical over 10 bases. V dropped 4 bases and J dropped 2; count of bases not matched to a gene: 5. Germline CDR1 is SQVTM and CDR2 is ANQGSEA. The CDR3 consists of 14 residues. CDR3 protein: CSVAGTGATYEQYF. Written as DNA, the CDR3 is TGCAGCGTTGCAGGGACAGGGGCGACCTACGAGCAGTACTTC.

This chain connects TRBV28 to TRBJ1-3; D is uncertain. The CDR3 runs to 13 residues. Germline values: CDR1 MDHEN, CDR2 SYDVKM. The V gene lost 1 base and the J gene lost 7 bases, with 8 bases spanning the gap. CDR3 region: CASSLSLGNTIYF. The CDR3 bases are TGTGCCAGCAGTTTATCGCTCGGCAACACCATATATTTT. The whole variable domain, filled in from reference TRBV28 and TRBJ1-3, reads DVKVTQSSRYLVKRTGEKVFLECVQDMDHENMFWYRQDPGLGLRLIYFSYDVKMKEKGDIPEGYSVSREKKERFSLILESASTNQTSMYLCASSLSLGNTIYFGEGSWLTVV.

J is TRBJ2-7 and V is TRBV28; a weak D match, TRBD1 (5 bases). The germline V gene has CDR1 MDHEN and CDR2 SYDVKM. V lost 1 base, J lost 0 bases, and 10 bases lay in between. There are 15 residues in the CDR3. The CDR3 DNA follows: TGTGCCAGCAGTTTATCGACAGTGAGCTCCTACGAGCAGTACTTC. Encoded protein: CASSLSTVSSYEQYF. Using reference TRBV28 and TRBJ2-7 for the parts outside the CDR3, the full variable domain is DVKVTQSSRYLVKRTGEKVFLECVQDMDHENMFWYRQDPGLGLRLIYFSYDVKMKEKGDIPEGYSVSREKKERFSLILESASTNQTSMYLCASSLSTVSSYEQYFGPGTRLTVT.

The chain carries TRBV6-1 and TRBJ1-5; D is undetermined. The germline V gene has CDR1 MNHNS and CDR2 SASEGT. This CDR3 is 15 amino acids long. V dropped 2 bases and J dropped 7 bases, with 15 bases sitting between them. In DNA form, the CDR3 reads TGTGCCAGCAGTGAAAGGAGGGTAGGTGGGCAGCCCCAGCATTTT. Translating it yields CASSERRVGGQPQHF.

This chain connects TRBV19 to TRBJ2-5, with D possibly called TRBD1 or TRBD2 (5 bases each). The germline gives CDR1 LNHDA, CDR2 SQIVND (reference sequence). V lost 4 bases, J lost 1 base, and 10 bases lay in between. The length of the CDR3 is 14 residues. The CDR3 reads CASSRGSGQETQYF. CDR3 nucleotides: TGTGCCAGTAGTAGGGGGTCTGGCCAAGAGACCCAGTACTTC. The entire variable domain, with the rest obtained from reference TRBV19 and TRBJ2-5, is as follows: DGGITQSPKYLFRKEGQNVTLSCEQNLNHDAMYWYRQDPGQGLRLIYYSQIVNDFQKGDIAEGYSVSREKKESFPLTVTSAQKNPTAFYLCASSRGSGQETQYFGPGTRLLVL.

The rearrangement links TRBV5-1 to TRBJ2-1; the D is unclear. This CDR3 has 15 residues. V lost 3 bases and J lost 4, with 14 bases in between. Germline V lookup: CDR1 SGHRS, CDR2 YFSETQ. The CDR3 region has the DNA TGCGCCAGCAGCTCCCGGGCGAATGGGTACAATGAGCAGTTCTTC. This codes for CASSSRANGYNEQFF.

J is TRBJ1-1 and V is TRBV28; D gene ambiguous. Trimming stripped 10 bases from V and 1 base from J, with 16 bases between. Germline lookup yields CDR1 MDHEN and CDR2 SYDVKM. This CDR3 region has 14 residues. The DNA for the CDR3 is TGTGCCACCTGGGGATCTCCCAAGAACACTGAAGCTTTCTTT. It yields the protein CATWGSPKNTEAFF.

V and J are TRBV5-1 and TRBJ2-5; D remains ambiguous. The germline V and J ends were trimmed by 4 bases and 1 base, with 8 bases remaining between them. Germline V gene sequence: CDR1 SGHRS, CDR2 YFSETQ. The CDR3 totals 13 residues. The CDR3 DNA reads TGCGCCAGCAGCCCAGGAGCCCAAGAGACCCAGTACTTC. Residues: CASSPGAQETQYF.

This chain connects TRBV15 to TRBJ1-3; TRBD1 agrees at 7 bases. Looked up from germline, CDR1 is LNHNV and CDR2 is YYDKDF (reference sequence). This CDR3 is built from 13 residues. V shed 5 bases and J 4 bases; nucleotides not matched to a gene: 2. The CDR3 nucleotides are TGTGCCACCAGCGCGGGACAGGGAAACACCATATATTTT. Protein sequence: CATSAGQGNTIYF.